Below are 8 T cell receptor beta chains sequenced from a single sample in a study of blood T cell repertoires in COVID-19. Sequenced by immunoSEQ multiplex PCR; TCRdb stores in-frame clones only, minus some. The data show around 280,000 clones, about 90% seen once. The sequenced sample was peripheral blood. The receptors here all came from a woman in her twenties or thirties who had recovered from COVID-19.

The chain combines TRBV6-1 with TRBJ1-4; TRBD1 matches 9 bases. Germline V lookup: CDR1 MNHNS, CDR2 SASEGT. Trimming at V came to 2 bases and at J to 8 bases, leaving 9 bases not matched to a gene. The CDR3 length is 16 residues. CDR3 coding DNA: TGTGCCAGCAGTGAACTCTACGGGACAGGGTGGGAAAAACTGTTTTTT. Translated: CASSELYGTGWEKLFF.

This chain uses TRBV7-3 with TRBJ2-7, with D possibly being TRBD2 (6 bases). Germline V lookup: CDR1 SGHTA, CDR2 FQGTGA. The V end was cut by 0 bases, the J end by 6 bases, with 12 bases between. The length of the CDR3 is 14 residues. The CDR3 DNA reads TGTGCCAGCAGCTTAACGGGCGGGAAGAGCGAGCAGTACTTC. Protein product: CASSLTGGKSEQYF. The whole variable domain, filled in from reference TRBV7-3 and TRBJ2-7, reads GAGVSQTPSNKVTEKGKYVELRCDPISGHTALYWYRQSLGQGPEFLIYFQGTGAADDSGLPNDRFFAVRPEGSVSTLKIQRTERGDSAVYLCASSLTGGKSEQYFGPGTRLTVT.

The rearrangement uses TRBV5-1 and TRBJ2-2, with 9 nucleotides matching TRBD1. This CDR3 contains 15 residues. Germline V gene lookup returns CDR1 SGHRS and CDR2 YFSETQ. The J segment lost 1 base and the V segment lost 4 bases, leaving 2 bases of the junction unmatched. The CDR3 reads CASSGGQGNTGELFF. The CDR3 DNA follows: TGCGCCAGCAGCGGGGGACAGGGGAACACCGGGGAGCTGTTTTTT.

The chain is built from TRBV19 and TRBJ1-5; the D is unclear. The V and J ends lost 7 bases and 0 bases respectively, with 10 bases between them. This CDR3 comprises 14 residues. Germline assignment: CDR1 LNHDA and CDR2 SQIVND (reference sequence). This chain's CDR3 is CASTVSHSNQPQHF. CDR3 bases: TGTGCCAGTACAGTCAGTCATAGCAATCAGCCCCAGCATTTT.

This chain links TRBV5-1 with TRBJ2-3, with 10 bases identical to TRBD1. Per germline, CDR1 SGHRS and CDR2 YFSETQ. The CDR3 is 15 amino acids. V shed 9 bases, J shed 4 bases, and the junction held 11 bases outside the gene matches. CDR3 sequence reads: CATRWPGTGADTQYF. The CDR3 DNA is TGCGCCACCAGATGGCCAGGGACAGGGGCAGATACGCAGTATTTT.

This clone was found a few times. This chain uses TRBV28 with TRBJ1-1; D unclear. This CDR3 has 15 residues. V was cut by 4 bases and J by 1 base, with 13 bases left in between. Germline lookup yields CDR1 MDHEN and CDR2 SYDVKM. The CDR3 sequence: CASSSPSHRNTEAFF. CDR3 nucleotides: TGTGCCAGCAGTTCCCCGAGTCACAGGAACACTGAAGCTTTCTTT.

The CDR3 reads CASSLAEGLGYGYTF. In nucleotides, the CDR3 is TGTGCCAGCAGCTTAGCTGAGGGCCTTGGCTATGGCTACACCTTC. The chain joins TRBV7-2 to TRBJ1-2; D is ambiguous. The CDR3 consists of 15 residues. Looked up from germline, CDR1 is SGHTA and CDR2 is FQGNSA. Trimming took 0 bases from V and 4 from J, leaving 12 bases between them.

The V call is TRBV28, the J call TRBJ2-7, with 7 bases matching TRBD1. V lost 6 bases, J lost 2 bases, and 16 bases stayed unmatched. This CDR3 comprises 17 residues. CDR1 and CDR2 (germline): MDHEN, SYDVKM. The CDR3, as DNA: TGTGCCAGCAGCAGGGATATAGGACAGGCGTCCCCCTACGAGCAGTACTTC. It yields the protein CASSRDIGQASPYEQYF.